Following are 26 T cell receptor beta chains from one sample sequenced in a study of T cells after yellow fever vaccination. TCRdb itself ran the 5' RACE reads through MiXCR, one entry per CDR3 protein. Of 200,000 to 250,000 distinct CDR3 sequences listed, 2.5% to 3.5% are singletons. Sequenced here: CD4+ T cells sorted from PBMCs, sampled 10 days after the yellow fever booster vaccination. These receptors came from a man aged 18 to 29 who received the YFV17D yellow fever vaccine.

DNA for the CDR3: TGCGCCAGCAGCGGCGACAGGGGGCTTGGCTACACCTTC. Amino acid sequence: CASSGDRGLGYTF. This chain joins TRBV5-1 and TRBJ1-2; TRBD1 matches 10 bases. This CDR3 is 13 amino acids long. In germline, CDR1 is SGHRS, CDR2 YFSETQ. V shed 4 bases, J shed 7 bases, and the junction held 4 bases outside the gene matches.

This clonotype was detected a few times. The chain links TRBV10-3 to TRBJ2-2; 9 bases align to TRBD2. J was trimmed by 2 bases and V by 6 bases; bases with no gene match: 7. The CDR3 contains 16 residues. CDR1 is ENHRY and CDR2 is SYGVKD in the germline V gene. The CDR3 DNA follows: TGTGCCATCAGCCGAAGACTAGCGGTTAACACCGGGGAGCTGTTTTTT. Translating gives CAISRRLAVNTGELFF.

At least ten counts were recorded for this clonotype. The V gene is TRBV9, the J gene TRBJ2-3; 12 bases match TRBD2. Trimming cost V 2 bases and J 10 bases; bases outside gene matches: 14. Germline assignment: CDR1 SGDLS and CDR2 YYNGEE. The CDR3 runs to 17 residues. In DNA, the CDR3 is TGTGCCAGCAGCGTTTCTAGCGGGGGGGCCGTCCCCTTGGCGCAGTATTTT. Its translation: CASSVSSGGAVPLAQYF.

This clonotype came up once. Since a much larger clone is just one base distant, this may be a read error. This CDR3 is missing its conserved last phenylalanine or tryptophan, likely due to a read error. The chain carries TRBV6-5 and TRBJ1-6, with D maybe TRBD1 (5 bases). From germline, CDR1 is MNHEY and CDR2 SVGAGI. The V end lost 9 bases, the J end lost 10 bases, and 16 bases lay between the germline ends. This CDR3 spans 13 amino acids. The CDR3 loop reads CASCRGGESPLHI. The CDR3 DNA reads TGTGCCAGTTGTCGCGGGGGAGAATCACCCCTCCACATT.

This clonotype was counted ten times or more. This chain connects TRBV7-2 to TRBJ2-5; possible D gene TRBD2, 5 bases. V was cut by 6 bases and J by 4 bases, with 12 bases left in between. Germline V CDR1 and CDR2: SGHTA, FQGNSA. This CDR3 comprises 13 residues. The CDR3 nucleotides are TGTGCCAGCAGGCTACTAGAACGAGAGACCCAGTACTTC. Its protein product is CASRLLERETQYF.

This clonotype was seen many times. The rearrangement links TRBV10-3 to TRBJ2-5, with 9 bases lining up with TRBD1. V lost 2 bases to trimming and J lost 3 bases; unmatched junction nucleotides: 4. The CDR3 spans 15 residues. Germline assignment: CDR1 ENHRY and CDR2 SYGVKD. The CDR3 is CAISERDREEETQYF. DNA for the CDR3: TGTGCCATCAGTGAGCGGGACAGGGAGGAAGAGACCCAGTACTTC.

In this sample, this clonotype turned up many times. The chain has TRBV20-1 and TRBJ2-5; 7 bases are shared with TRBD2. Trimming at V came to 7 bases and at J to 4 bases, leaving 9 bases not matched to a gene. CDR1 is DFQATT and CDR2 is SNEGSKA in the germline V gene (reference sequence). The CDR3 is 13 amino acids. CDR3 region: CSVPSGVGETQYF. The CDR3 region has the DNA TGCAGTGTTCCCAGCGGGGTAGGAGAGACCCAGTACTTC.

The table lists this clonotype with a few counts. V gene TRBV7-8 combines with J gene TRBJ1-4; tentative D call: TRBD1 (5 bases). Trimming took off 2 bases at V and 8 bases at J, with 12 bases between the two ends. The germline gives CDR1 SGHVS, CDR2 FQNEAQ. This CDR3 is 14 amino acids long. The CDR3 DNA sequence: TGTGCCAGCAGCTTAAGGGGTAAAGAAGAAAAACTGTTTTTT. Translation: CASSLRGKEEKLFF.

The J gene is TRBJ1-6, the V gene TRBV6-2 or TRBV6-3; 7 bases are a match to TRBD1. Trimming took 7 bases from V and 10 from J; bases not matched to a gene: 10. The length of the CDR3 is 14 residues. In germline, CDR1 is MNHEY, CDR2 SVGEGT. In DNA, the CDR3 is TGTGCCAGCATCCCAAGACAGGGCGGCTCACCCCTCCACTTT. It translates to CASIPRQGGSPLHF.

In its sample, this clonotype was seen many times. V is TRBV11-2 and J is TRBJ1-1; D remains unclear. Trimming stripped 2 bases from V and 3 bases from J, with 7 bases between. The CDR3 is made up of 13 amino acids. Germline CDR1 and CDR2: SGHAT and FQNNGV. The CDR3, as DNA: TGTGCCAGCAGCTTAACCCTGGACACTGAAGCTTTCTTT. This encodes CASSLTLDTEAFF.

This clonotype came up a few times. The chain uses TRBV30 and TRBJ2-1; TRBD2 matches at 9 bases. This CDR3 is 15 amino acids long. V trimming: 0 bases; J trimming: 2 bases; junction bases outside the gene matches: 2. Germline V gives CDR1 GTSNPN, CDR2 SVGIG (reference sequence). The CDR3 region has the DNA TGTGCCTGGAGTGTTGCGGGGGGGCCCTACAATGAGCAGTTCTTC. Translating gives CAWSVAGGPYNEQFF.

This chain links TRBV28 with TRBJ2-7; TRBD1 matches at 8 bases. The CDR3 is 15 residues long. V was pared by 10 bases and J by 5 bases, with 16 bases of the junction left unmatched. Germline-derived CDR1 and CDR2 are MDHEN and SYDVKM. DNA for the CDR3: TGTGCCACCCAGACAGGGGAGGCAGGGTTCAACGAGCAGTACGTC. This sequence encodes CATQTGEAGFNEQYV.

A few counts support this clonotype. This CDR3 reads CASSGETGRQPQHF. CDR3 sequence (DNA): TGTGCCAGCAGCGGGGAGACAGGTAGACAGCCCCAGCATTTT. This chain uses TRBV12-3 or TRBV12-4 with TRBJ1-5, with D tentatively TRBD1 (6 bases). The CDR3 runs to 14 residues. V was pared by 6 bases and J by 7 bases, with 16 bases between.

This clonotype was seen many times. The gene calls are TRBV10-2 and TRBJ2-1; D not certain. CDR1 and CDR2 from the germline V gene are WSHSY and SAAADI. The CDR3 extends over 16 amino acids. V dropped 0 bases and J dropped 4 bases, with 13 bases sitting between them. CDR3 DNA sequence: TGCGCCAGCAGTGAGTCGGTGGCAGCTAGGTACAATGAGCAGTTCTTC. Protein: CASSESVAARYNEQFF.

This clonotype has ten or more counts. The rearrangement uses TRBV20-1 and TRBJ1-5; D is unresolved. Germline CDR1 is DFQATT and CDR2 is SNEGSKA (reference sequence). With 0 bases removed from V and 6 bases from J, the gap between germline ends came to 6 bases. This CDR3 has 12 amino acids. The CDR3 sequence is CSAREYGQPQHF. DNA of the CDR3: TGCAGTGCTAGAGAATATGGTCAGCCCCAGCATTTT.

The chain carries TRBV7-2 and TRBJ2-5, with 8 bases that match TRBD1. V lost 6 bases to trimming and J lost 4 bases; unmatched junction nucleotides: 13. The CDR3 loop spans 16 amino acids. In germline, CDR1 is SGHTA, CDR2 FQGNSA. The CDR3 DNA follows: TGTGCCAGCAGTCGAGACAGGGGCCTCTTCAGAGAGACCCAGTACTTC. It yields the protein CASSRDRGLFRETQYF.

CDR3: CASSARKHSYEQYF. CDR3 nucleotides: TGTGCCAGCAGTGCCCGTAAACACTCCTACGAGCAGTACTTC. The gene calls are TRBV25-1 and TRBJ2-7; unclear D gene. Trimming took 4 bases from V and 0 from J, leaving 10 bases between them. Germline V gene data show CDR1 as MGHDK and CDR2 as SYGVNS. The CDR3 has 14 residues.

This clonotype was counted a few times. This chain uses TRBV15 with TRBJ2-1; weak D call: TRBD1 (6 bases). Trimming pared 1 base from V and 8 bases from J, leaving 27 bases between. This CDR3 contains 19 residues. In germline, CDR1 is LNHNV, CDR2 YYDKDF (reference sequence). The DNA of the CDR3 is TGTGCCACCAGCAGAGGCATTGCTACCGGGACATTAGGCAGCGATGAGCAGTTCTTC. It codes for CATSRGIATGTLGSDEQFF.

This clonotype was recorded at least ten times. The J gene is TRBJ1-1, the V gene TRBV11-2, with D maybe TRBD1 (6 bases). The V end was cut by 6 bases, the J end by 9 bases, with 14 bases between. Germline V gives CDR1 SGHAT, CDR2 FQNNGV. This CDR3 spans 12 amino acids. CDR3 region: CASRPGRGKAFF. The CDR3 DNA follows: TGTGCCAGCAGGCCAGGGAGGGGGAAAGCTTTCTTT.

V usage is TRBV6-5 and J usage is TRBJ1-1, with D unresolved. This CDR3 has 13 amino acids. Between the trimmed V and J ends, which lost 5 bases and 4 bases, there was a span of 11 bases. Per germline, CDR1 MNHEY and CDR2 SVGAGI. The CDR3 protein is CASSTRDSTEAFF. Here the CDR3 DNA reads TGTGCCAGCAGTACGAGAGACTCCACTGAAGCTTTCTTT.

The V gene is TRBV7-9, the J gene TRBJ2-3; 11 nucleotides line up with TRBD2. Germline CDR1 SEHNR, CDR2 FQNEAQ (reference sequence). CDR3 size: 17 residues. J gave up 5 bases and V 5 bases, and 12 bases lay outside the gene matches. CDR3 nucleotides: TGTGCCAGCAGCCCGCCCGGGCTAGCGGGGGGTAGAGATACGCAGTATTTT. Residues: CASSPPGLAGGRDTQYF.

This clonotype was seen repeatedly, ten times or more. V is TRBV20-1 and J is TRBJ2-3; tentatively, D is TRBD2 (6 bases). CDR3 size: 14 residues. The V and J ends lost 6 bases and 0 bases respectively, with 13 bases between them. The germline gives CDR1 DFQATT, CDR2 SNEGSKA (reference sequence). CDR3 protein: CSASSGASTDTQYF. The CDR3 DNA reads TGCAGTGCGAGTAGCGGAGCTAGCACAGATACGCAGTATTTT.

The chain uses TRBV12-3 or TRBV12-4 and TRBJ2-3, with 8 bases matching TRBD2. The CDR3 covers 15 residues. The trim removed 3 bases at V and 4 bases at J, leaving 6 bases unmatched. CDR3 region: CASSLRRGGSDTQYF. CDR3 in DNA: TGTGCCAGCAGTTTGCGACGGGGGGGGTCAGATACGCAGTATTTT.

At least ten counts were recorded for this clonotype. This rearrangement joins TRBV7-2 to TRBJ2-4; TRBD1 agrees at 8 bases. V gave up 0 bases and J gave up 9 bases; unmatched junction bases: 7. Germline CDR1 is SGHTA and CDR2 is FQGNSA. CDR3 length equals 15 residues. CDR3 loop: CASSLAGGQGRIQYF. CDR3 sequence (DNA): TGTGCCAGCAGCTTAGCGGGAGGACAGGGTCGCATTCAGTACTTC.

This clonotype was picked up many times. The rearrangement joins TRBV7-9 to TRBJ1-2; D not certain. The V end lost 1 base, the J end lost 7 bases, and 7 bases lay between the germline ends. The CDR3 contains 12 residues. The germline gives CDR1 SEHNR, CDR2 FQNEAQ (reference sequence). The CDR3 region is CASSLGSPGYTF. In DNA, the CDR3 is TGTGCCAGCAGCTTAGGCAGTCCTGGCTACACCTTC.

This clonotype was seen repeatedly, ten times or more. CDR3 sequence: CASSYSGGRNEQFF. Here the CDR3 DNA reads TGTGCCAGCAGCTATAGCGGGGGGCGTAATGAGCAGTTCTTC. The chain is built from TRBV11-2 and TRBJ2-1, with TRBD2 matching 10 bases. CDR3 size: 14 residues. Unmatched junction bases numbered 4, after V lost 4 bases and J lost 7 bases. Looked up from germline, CDR1 is SGHAT and CDR2 is FQNNGV.